This T cell receptor (beta chain) stems from a study of blood T cell repertoires in COVID-19. Participants had their cohort set by participant-reported clinical history. A few counts support this clone. Data came from immunoSEQ multiplex PCR; TCRdb stores just in-frame clones and leaves some out. The repertoire includes approximately 470,000 clones, 87% of them detected once, and 0.7% sits in the top ten. This receptor was identified in a woman under 30 who had recovered from COVID-19. Material: PBMCs or T cells enriched from blood (not recorded which).

The CDR3 loop reads CASSETLGAGQPQHF. The CDR3 DNA reads as TGTGCCAGCAGTGAAACTTTGGGGGCTGGTCAGCCCCAGCATTTT. J is TRBJ1-5 and V is TRBV6-1; tentative D call: TRBD1 (6 bases). The CDR3 consists of 15 residues. V shed 2 bases and J shed 6 bases, with 14 bases lying between them. In germline, CDR1 is MNHNS, CDR2 SASEGT.